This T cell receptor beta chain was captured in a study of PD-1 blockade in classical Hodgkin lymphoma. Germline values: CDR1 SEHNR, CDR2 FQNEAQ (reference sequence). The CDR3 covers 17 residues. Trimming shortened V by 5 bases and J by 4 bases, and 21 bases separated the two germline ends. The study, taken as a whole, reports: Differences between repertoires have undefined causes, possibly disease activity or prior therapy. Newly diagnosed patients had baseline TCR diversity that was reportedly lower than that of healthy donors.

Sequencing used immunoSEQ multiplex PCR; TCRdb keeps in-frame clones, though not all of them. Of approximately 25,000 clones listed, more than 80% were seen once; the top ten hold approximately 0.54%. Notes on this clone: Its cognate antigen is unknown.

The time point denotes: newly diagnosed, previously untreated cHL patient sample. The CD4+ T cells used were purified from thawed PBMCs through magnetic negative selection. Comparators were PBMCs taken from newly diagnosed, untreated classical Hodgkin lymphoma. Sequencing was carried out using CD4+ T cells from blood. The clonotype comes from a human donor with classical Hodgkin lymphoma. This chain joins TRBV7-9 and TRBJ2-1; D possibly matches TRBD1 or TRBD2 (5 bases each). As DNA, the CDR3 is TGTGCCAGCAGCCCCCGTATCCGGGACGGGTCTTACAATGAGCAGTTCTTC. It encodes CASSPRIRDGSYNEQFF.